These 10 T cell receptor beta chains share one sample of origin, sequenced in a study of post-analysis software for immune sequencing data. Study-wide findings and caveats: Controls had lower frequencies than patients of roughly five TRBV segments, which included TRBV5-6, TRBV5-1 and TRBV20-1.

Unique molecular identifiers tagged the TCR beta cDNA libraries. In TCRdb, the PCR reads were re-called with MiXCR into one record per CDR3 protein. Counted here are hundreds of thousands of distinct CDR3 sequences, around 50% occurring once; the ten biggest clones make up roughly 4.4%. For these receptors, no antigen is known. Sequencing input: blood. These receptor sequences come from a girl aged 10 to 17 with multiple sclerosis.

The chain has TRBV14 and TRBJ2-2; 10 bases map to TRBD2. V shed 6 bases and J 4 bases; nucleotides not matched to a gene: 2. CDR3 length equals 14 residues. In germline, CDR1 is SGHDN, CDR2 FVKESK. The CDR3 sequence is CASRPSGSTGELFF. The DNA for the CDR3 is TGTGCCAGCAGACCTAGCGGGAGCACCGGGGAGCTGTTTTTT.

V usage is TRBV15 and J usage is TRBJ1-5; D not certain. The germline V gene encodes CDR1 LNHNV and CDR2 YYDKDF (reference sequence). V dropped 5 bases and J dropped 3 bases, with 14 bases sitting between them. This CDR3 has 15 amino acids. CDR3 sequence: CATSAQEGSNQPQHF. As DNA, the CDR3 is TGTGCCACCAGCGCTCAAGAAGGGTCCAATCAGCCCCAGCATTTT.

The V call is TRBV7-3, the J call TRBJ2-1; 8 bases map to TRBD2. The CDR3 is 16 amino acids. Trimming cost V 1 base and J 8 bases; bases outside gene matches: 10. Germline CDR1 reads SGHTA; CDR2 reads FQGTGA. CDR3 bases: TGTGCCAGCAGCTTAATTGGGACTAGAAATGGGCATGAGCAGTTCTTC. The encoded protein is CASSLIGTRNGHEQFF.

J is TRBJ2-7 and V is TRBV12-3 or TRBV12-4; 8 nucleotides match TRBD1. This CDR3 comprises 16 residues. V shed 5 bases and J 0 bases; nucleotides not matched to a gene: 9. Here the CDR3 reads CASSPQGQGGSYEQYF. In nucleotides, the CDR3 is TGTGCCAGCAGTCCCCAAGGACAGGGAGGCTCCTACGAGCAGTACTTC.

Remarks on this clonotype: At one end the junction does not follow the germline gene, possibly because of a read error. The J gene is TRBJ2-4, the V gene TRBV6-5; D unresolved. Germline V gene sequence: CDR1 MNHEY, CDR2 SVGAGI. This CDR3 spans 16 amino acids. CDR3 DNA sequence: TGTGCCAGCAGTTACTCCTCGGCTGGAGCCAAAAACATTCGGTACTTC. As protein: CASSYSSAGAKNIRYF.

This chain links TRBV2 with TRBJ2-5; D not resolved. The V gene lost 5 bases and the J gene lost 11 bases, with 24 bases spanning the gap. CDR1 is SNHLY and CDR2 is FYNNEI in the germline V gene. CDR3 length: 15 residues. The CDR3 is CASSPKDLLTPKQYF. The CDR3 nucleotides read TGTGCCAGCAGTCCCAAGGACCTGCTTACGCCGAAGCAGTACTTC.

The V and J genes are TRBV15 and TRBJ2-7, with 10 nucleotides matching TRBD1. Germline CDR1 and CDR2: LNHNV and YYDKDF (reference sequence). V lost 1 base to trimming and J lost 4 bases; unmatched junction nucleotides: 10. The CDR3 covers 17 residues. In nucleotides, the CDR3 is TGTGCCACCAGCAGAGGGGCCTATGGGACAGGGGTTTACGAGCAGTACTTC. Translated: CATSRGAYGTGVYEQYF.

This clonotype was observed a single time. The CDR3 coding sequence is TGTGCCAGCGCTAAGGTAGTCTCCTACGAGCAGTACTTC. This encodes CASAKVVSYEQYF. The chain joins TRBV12-3 or TRBV12-4 to TRBJ2-7; D remains ambiguous. Between the trimmed V and J ends, which lost 8 bases and 0 bases, there was a span of 11 bases. This CDR3 is 13 amino acids long.

In this sample, this clonotype turned up a few times. The rearrangement links TRBV10-3 to TRBJ2-7; D is uncertain. Germline CDR1 ENHRY, CDR2 SYGVKD. Trimming removed 0 bases from V and 0 bases from J, with 9 bases in between. This CDR3 has 15 amino acids. In DNA, the CDR3 is TGTGCCATCAGTGAGTCGCAGCGACACTCCTACGAGCAGTACTTC. This translates into CAISESQRHSYEQYF.

The chain couples TRBV10-3 to TRBJ1-2, with D unresolved. Germline CDR1 is ENHRY and CDR2 is SYGVKD. V was shortened by 0 bases and J by 4 bases, with 9 bases between the two germline ends. This CDR3 contains 14 residues. The CDR3 sequence is CAISESGYGYGYTF. CDR3 nucleotides: TGTGCCATCAGTGAGTCGGGGTACGGCTATGGCTACACCTTC.